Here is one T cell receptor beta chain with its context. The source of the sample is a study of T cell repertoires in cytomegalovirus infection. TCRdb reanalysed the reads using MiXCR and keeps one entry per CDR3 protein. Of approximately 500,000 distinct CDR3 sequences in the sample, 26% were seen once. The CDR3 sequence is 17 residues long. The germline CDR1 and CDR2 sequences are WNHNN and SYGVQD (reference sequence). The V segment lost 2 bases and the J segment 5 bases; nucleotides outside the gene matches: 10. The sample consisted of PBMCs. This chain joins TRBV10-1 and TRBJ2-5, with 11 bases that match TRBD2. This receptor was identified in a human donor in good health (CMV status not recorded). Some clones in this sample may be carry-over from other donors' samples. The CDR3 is CASSEGTSGRGRETQYF. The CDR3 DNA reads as TGCGCCAGCAGTGAGGGGACTAGCGGCCGGGGGAGGGAGACCCAGTACTTC.